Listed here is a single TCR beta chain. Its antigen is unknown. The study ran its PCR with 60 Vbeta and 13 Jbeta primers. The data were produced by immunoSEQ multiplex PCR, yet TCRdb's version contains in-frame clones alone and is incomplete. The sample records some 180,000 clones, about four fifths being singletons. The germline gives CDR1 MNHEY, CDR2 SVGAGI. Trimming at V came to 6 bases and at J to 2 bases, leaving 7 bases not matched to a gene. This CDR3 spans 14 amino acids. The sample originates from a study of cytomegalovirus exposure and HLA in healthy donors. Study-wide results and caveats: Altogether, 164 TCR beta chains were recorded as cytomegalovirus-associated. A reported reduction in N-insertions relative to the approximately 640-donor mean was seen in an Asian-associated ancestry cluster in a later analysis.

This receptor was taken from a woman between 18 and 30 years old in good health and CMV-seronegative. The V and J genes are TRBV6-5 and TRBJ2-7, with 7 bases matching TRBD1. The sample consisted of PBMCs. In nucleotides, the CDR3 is TGTGCCAGCAGCGACAGGGTAGGGGCCTACGAGCAGTACTTC. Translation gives CASSDRVGAYEQYF.